One sample yielded the 29 T cell receptor beta chains listed below, sequenced in a study of cytomegalovirus exposure and HLA in healthy donors. Using immunoSEQ multiplex PCR, the repertoire was profiled, and TCRdb retains in-frame clones only, with some absent. The repertoire holds some 98,000 clones, roughly nine tenths seen once, with under 6.5% in the top ten. Sequencing input: PBMCs. These receptors were collected from a man between 18 and 35 years old in good health and CMV-seropositive.

On this clone: The junction does not match germline at one end; this may be a read error. The chain carries TRBV18 and TRBJ1-3; TRBD1 agrees at 11 bases. Germline values: CDR1 KGHSH, CDR2 LQKENI. The CDR3 loop spans 18 amino acids. This chain's CDR3 is CASSPSGTGGISGNTIYF. CDR3 in DNA: TGTGCCAGCTCACCAAGCGGGACAGGGGGTATATCTGGCAACACCATATATTTT.

Here the CDR3 reads CASSLLLAFNEQFF. In nucleotides, the CDR3 is TGTGCCAGCAGCTTATTGTTAGCGTTCAATGAGCAGTTCTTC. This chain uses TRBV11-3 with TRBJ2-1; a possible D gene is TRBD2 (5 bases). CDR1 and CDR2 from the germline V gene are SGHNT and YENEEA. The CDR3 covers 14 residues. V was clipped by 2 bases and J by 6 bases, with 11 bases between them. Looking up the rest from reference TRBV11-3 and TRBJ2-1 gives the full variable domain: EAGVVQSPRYKIIEKKQPVAFWCNPISGHNTLYWYLQNLGQGPELLIRYENEEAVDDSQLPKDRFSAERLKGVDSTLKIQPAELGDSAVYLCASSLLLAFNEQFFGPGTRLTVL.

The chain employs TRBV11-3 and TRBJ1-1, with D uncertain. This CDR3 has 15 amino acids. Germline-derived CDR1 and CDR2 are SGHNT and YENEEA. V was pared by 1 base and J by 6 bases, with 15 bases between. CDR3 nucleotides: TGTGCCAGCAGCTTAGGTCTCATCTTCGGGTCTGAAGCTTTCTTT. This translates into CASSLGLIFGSEAFF.

This clone showed up just once. The chain has TRBV7-9 and TRBJ2-7; TRBD1 agrees at 8 bases. CDR3 length equals 14 residues. Trimming at V came to 5 bases and at J to 6 bases, leaving 9 bases not matched to a gene. Germline V gene lookup returns CDR1 SEHNR and CDR2 FQNEAQ (reference sequence). For the CDR3, the DNA is TGTGCCAGCAGCCCTCAGGACAGGGTGGGCGAGCAGTACTTC. This translates into CASSPQDRVGEQYF.

This chain connects TRBV27 to TRBJ2-7, with TRBD1 identical over 9 bases. In germline, CDR1 is MNHEY, CDR2 SMNVEV (reference sequence). There are 13 residues in the CDR3. J gave up 6 bases and V 4 bases, and 4 bases lay outside the gene matches. The CDR3 region has the DNA TGTGCCAGCAGTTGGGACAGGGCTGGCGAGCAGTACTTC. Translation gives CASSWDRAGEQYF.

The gene calls are TRBV6-4 and TRBJ1-2; 7 nucleotides align to TRBD1. Germline CDR1 is MRHNA and CDR2 is SNTAGT. J lost 0 bases, V lost 2 bases, and 6 bases had no gene match. CDR3 length equals 16 residues. CDR3 loop: CASSDVNRGTNYGYTF. The CDR3 nucleotides are TGTGCCAGCAGTGACGTGAACAGGGGAACTAACTATGGCTACACCTTC.

Details on this clone: The junction does not match germline at one end; this may be a read error. The V and J genes are TRBV11-2 and TRBJ1-5; tentative D call: TRBD1 (6 bases). CDR3 length: 12 amino acids. CDR1 SGHAT and CDR2 FQNNGV come from the germline V gene. The CDR3 sequence: CASSLDRSPQHF. DNA for the CDR3: TGTGCCAGCAGCCTAGACAGGTCTCCCCAGCATTTT.

This sequence joins TRBV9 and TRBJ2-2; 7 bases align to TRBD1. J was trimmed by 2 bases and V by 4 bases; bases with no gene match: 11. The germline V gene encodes CDR1 SGDLS and CDR2 YYNGEE. CDR3 length equals 17 residues. CDR3 region: CASSSKGGQINTGELFF. The DNA for the CDR3 is TGTGCCAGCAGCTCAAAAGGGGGACAGATAAACACCGGGGAGCTGTTTTTT.

The V gene is TRBV5-1, the J gene TRBJ1-5; 8 bases map to TRBD1. V was clipped by 4 bases and J by 3 bases; unmatched bases: 6. Germline CDR1 reads SGHRS; CDR2 reads YFSETQ. The CDR3 is made up of 15 amino acids. The CDR3 coding sequence is TGCGCCAGCAGCCCCGGACAGGGACTCAATCAGCCCCAGCATTTT. It specifies CASSPGQGLNQPQHF.

This sequence joins TRBV19 and TRBJ2-2, with D perhaps matching TRBD1 (6 bases). The CDR3 totals 15 residues. V was clipped by 11 bases and J by 4 bases, with 20 bases between them. The germline V gene encodes CDR1 LNHDA and CDR2 SQIVND (reference sequence). As DNA, the CDR3 is TGTGCCGGGGGCTCCCGGGACCTCGGCACCGGGGAGCTGTTTTTT. As protein: CAGGSRDLGTGELFF.

The rearrangement joins TRBV23-1 to TRBJ2-1; weak D call: TRBD1 (6 bases). TRBV23-1 carries the ORF label, with uncertain function. The CDR3 sequence is 14 residues long. Between the trimmed V and J ends, which lost 3 bases and 8 bases, there was a span of 14 bases. The CDR3 protein is CASSHPQGLYEQFF. The CDR3 DNA reads as TGCGCCAGCAGTCACCCACAGGGTTTATATGAGCAGTTCTTC.

The chain couples TRBV7-2 to TRBJ1-3; D ambiguous. CDR3 length: 15 amino acids. V was cut by 4 bases and J by 3 bases, with 13 bases left in between. CDR1 is SGHTA and CDR2 is FQGNSA in the germline V gene. The CDR3 nucleotides read TGTGCCAGCAGCTGGAGCGAGGGAGGTGGAAACACCATATATTTT. Its protein is CASSWSEGGGNTIYF.

V usage is TRBV11-3 and J usage is TRBJ2-7, with D maybe TRBD2 (5 bases). V was pared by 5 bases and J by 0 bases, with 14 bases between. This CDR3 is 15 amino acids long. The germline CDR1 and CDR2 sequences are SGHNT and YENEEA. In nucleotides, the CDR3 is TGTGCCAGCAGCGTACACTCGAGGGCCTCCTACGAGCAGTACTTC. Encoded protein: CASSVHSRASYEQYF.

This clone appeared a few times. The chain uses TRBV27 and TRBJ2-7; 7 bases line up with TRBD2. CDR3 length equals 18 residues. V shed 5 bases, J shed 3 bases, and the junction held 19 bases outside the gene matches. The V gene's germline CDR1 is MNHEY and CDR2 SMNVEV (reference sequence). CDR3 DNA sequence: TGTGCCAGCAGTCTGAGACCTAGCGGCACAAGTTTTAACTACGAGCAGTACTTC. It codes for CASSLRPSGTSFNYEQYF.

This clone was counted only a few times. This rearrangement joins TRBV2 to TRBJ2-7; D remains unclear. The CDR3 is 13 amino acids. Deletions cut 3 bases from V and 0 bases from J, with 6 bases between. Germline V lookup: CDR1 SNHLY, CDR2 FYNNEI. The CDR3 coding sequence is TGTGCCAGCAGTGATGGCAGCTCCTACGAGCAGTACTTC. Translating gives CASSDGSSYEQYF. The whole variable domain, remainder taken from reference TRBV2 and TRBJ2-7, is EPEVTQTPSHQVTQMGQEVILRCVPISNHLYFYWYRQILGQKVEFLVSFYNNEISEKSEIFDDQFSVERPDGSNFTLKIRSTKLEDSAMYFCASSDGSSYEQYFGPGTRLTVT.

This chain uses TRBV29-1 with TRBJ1-1; 8 positions match TRBD1. CDR3 length: 10 residues. Per germline, CDR1 SQVTM and CDR2 ANQGSEA. Trimming removed 6 bases from V and 10 bases from J; junction bases left unmatched: 4. CDR3 amino acids: CSVYRGTAFF. For the CDR3, the DNA is TGCAGCGTATACAGGGGGACAGCTTTCTTT.

The V gene is TRBV27, the J gene TRBJ2-1; 9 nucleotides agree with TRBD1. Germline V gene lookup returns CDR1 MNHEY and CDR2 SMNVEV (reference sequence). The CDR3 covers 15 residues. V shed 5 bases and J 2 bases; nucleotides not matched to a gene: 4. As DNA, the CDR3 is TGTGCCAGCAGTCCAACAGGGGGCCCCTACAATGAGCAGTTCTTC. It encodes CASSPTGGPYNEQFF.

The rearrangement uses TRBV2 and TRBJ2-7, with TRBD2 matching over 7 bases. Germline CDR1 SNHLY, CDR2 FYNNEI. V shed 6 bases, J shed 6 bases, and the junction held 20 bases outside the gene matches. The CDR3 loop spans 17 amino acids. DNA of the CDR3: TGTGCCAGCAGCCCGAGGGGATCGGGACTACAGAGTACCGAGCAGTACTTC. Its protein is CASSPRGSGLQSTEQYF.

The chain uses TRBV6-1 and TRBJ1-4; unclear D gene. Looked up from germline, CDR1 is MNHNS and CDR2 is SASEGT. The CDR3 totals 13 residues. Trimming took 6 bases from V and 8 from J, leaving 13 bases between them. The CDR3 is CASSPRFREKLFF. CDR3 nucleotide sequence: TGTGCCAGCAGCCCGAGGTTCCGGGAAAAACTGTTTTTT.

The chain carries TRBV18 and TRBJ2-2; 8 nucleotides agree with TRBD1. CDR1 is KGHSH, CDR2 LQKENI, per germline. This CDR3 has 16 residues. The trim removed 5 bases at V and 4 bases at J, leaving 9 bases unmatched. Written as DNA, the CDR3 is TGTGCCAGCTCAGAGCTCAGGGGGCAGAGCACCGGGGAGCTGTTTTTT. Protein sequence: CASSELRGQSTGELFF.

The V gene is TRBV4-1, the J gene TRBJ1-4; tentatively, D is TRBD1 (5 bases). V dropped 0 bases and J dropped 4 bases, with 12 bases sitting between them. CDR1 is MGHRA and CDR2 is YSYEKL in the germline V gene. The CDR3 has 16 amino acids. The CDR3, as DNA: TGCGCCAGCAGCCAAGATCCAGGGCAGGGTAATGAAAAACTGTTTTTT. Amino acids: CASSQDPGQGNEKLFF.

The chain recombines TRBV28 with TRBJ1-1, with 7 bases matching TRBD1. This CDR3 comprises 15 residues. CDR1 is MDHEN and CDR2 is SYDVKM in the germline V gene. Germline trimming cut 6 bases from V and 5 bases from J; bases unmatched to any gene: 12. This CDR3 is CASSQARDSRTEAFF. The CDR3 DNA reads TGTGCCAGCAGCCAAGCGAGGGACAGTCGGACTGAAGCTTTCTTT.

The CDR3 nucleotides read TGCGCCAGCAGCTTGGCGGGACTAGCGGGAGTTGAGACCCAGTACTTC. Translating it yields CASSLAGLAGVETQYF. V usage is TRBV5-1 and J usage is TRBJ2-5; 14 positions match TRBD2. Per the germline V gene, CDR1 is SGHRS and CDR2 is YFSETQ. The V segment lost 0 bases and the J segment 5 bases; nucleotides outside the gene matches: 3. The CDR3 spans 16 residues.

This sequence joins TRBV6-5 and TRBJ2-3; D remains unclear. This CDR3 spans 14 amino acids. The germline V gene encodes CDR1 MNHEY and CDR2 SVGAGI. Trimming shortened V by 4 bases and J by 0 bases, and 8 bases separated the two germline ends. The CDR3 DNA reads as TGTGCCAGCAGTTCCCAACATAGCACAGATACGCAGTATTTT. This codes for CASSSQHSTDTQYF.

The gene calls are TRBV7-9 and TRBJ2-5; tentatively, D is TRBD1 (6 bases). V was clipped by 1 base and J by 2 bases, with 14 bases between them. The CDR3 covers 16 residues. CDR1 is SEHNR and CDR2 is FQNEAQ in the germline V gene (reference sequence). As DNA, the CDR3 is TGTGCCAGCAGCTTAGGGACACAGGGAGTTCAAGAGACCCAGTACTTC. Translating it yields CASSLGTQGVQETQYF.

The V call is TRBV5-1, the J call TRBJ1-4; the D gene is possibly TRBD1 (6 bases). The CDR3 is 16 residues long. Germline lookup yields CDR1 SGHRS and CDR2 YFSETQ. Trimming took 2 bases from V and 3 from J, leaving 14 bases between them. The CDR3 sequence is CASSFYLTGANEKLFF. CDR3 DNA sequence: TGCGCCAGCAGCTTCTACCTGACAGGAGCTAATGAAAAACTGTTTTTT.

This chain uses TRBV5-1 with TRBJ2-7; 8 nucleotides match TRBD2. Germline V gives CDR1 SGHRS, CDR2 YFSETQ. J lost 0 bases, V lost 4 bases, and 9 bases had no gene match. There are 16 residues in the CDR3. The CDR3 DNA sequence: TGCGCCAGCAGCCCCTGGCCCAGCGGGAGCTCCTACGAGCAGTACTTC. It translates to CASSPWPSGSSYEQYF.

This clone was seen only a few times. The V and J genes are TRBV7-2 and TRBJ2-7, with D unclear. The CDR3 covers 11 residues. V was pared by 6 bases and J by 5 bases, with 8 bases between. Germline loops: CDR1 SGHTA, CDR2 FQGNSA. CDR3 in DNA: TGTGCCAGCAGTCCCTACGACGAGCAGTACTTC. Residues: CASSPYDEQYF.

This chain's CDR3 is CASSLTGPNTEAFF. CDR3 DNA sequence: TGTGCCAGCAGTCTGACAGGGCCGAACACTGAAGCTTTCTTT. The chain employs TRBV6-1 and TRBJ1-1, with TRBD1 identical over 7 bases. The CDR3 spans 14 residues. V lost 5 bases to trimming and J lost 1 base; unmatched junction nucleotides: 4. Germline CDR1 and CDR2: MNHNS and SASEGT.